The 9 T cell receptor beta chains below all came from one sample that was sequenced in a study. TCRdb used MiXCR to reprocess the 5' RACE reads, holding one entry per CDR3 protein. The sample carries more than 55,000 distinct CDR3 sequences, approximately 26% recorded once. The sorted Tregs were CD4+CD25+CD127-/low cells. The sample was tumor-infiltrating Tregs sorted from the breast tumor. Receptor source: a female donor with breast cancer.

The V gene is TRBV21-1, the J gene TRBJ1-2; TRBD1, as called in the table, went unchecked against the DNA. TRBV21-1 is termed a pseudogene. The CDR3 covers 16 residues. The CDR3 DNA is TGTGCCAGCAGCAAAAGGCAGGGGGACGTACTAAATGGCTACACCTTC. Translated, it gives CASSKRQGDVLNGYTF.

Concerning this clonotype: A junction boundary mismatches the germline segment, possibly from a read error. This sequence joins TRBV25-1 and TRBJ1-1; no definite D call. This CDR3 has 13 amino acids. CDR1 and CDR2 from the germline V gene are MGHDK and SYGVNS. CDR3: CACSGPWDTEAFF. The CDR3 DNA follows: TGTGCCTGCAGTGGGCCCTGGGACACTGAAGCTTTCTTT.

This clonotype was seen only once. A read error may be the cause here, since a much bigger clone is one base away. The V and J genes are TRBV5-1 and TRBJ2-3; either TRBD1 or TRBD2 may fit D (6 bases each). CDR1 and CDR2 (germline): SGHRS, YFSETQ. The CDR3 sequence is 14 residues long. The CDR3 sequence: CTSSLGGASDTQYF. The CDR3 DNA reads TGCACCAGCAGCTTGGGGGGCGCCTCAGATACGCAGTATTTT. The full variable domain, completed using reference TRBV5-1 and TRBJ2-3, is KAGVTQTPRYLIKTRGQQVTLSCSPISGHRSVSWYQQTPGQGLQFLFEYFSETQRNKGNFPGRFSGRQFSNSRSEMNVSTLELGDSALYLCTSSLGGASDTQYFGPGTRLTVL.

This chain links TRBV5-1 with TRBJ1-1; 7 bases fit TRBD1. CDR1 and CDR2 (germline): SGHRS, YFSETQ. The CDR3 has 12 residues. The V segment lost 0 bases and the J segment 8 bases; nucleotides outside the gene matches: 1. CDR3 nucleotide sequence: TGCGCCAGCAGCTTGGGACAGGGAGAAGCTTTCTTT. It codes for CASSLGQGEAFF.

This clonotype occurred many times. V gene TRBV7-9 combines with J gene TRBJ1-1; 7 bases align to TRBD1. Trimming took 5 bases from V and 5 from J; bases not matched to a gene: 11. Germline V gives CDR1 SEHNR, CDR2 FQNEAQ (reference sequence). The CDR3 has 15 amino acids. The CDR3 DNA reads as TGTGCCAGCAGCCCCCCGAAGGGGGCGGGTACTGAAGCTTTCTTT. Amino acids: CASSPPKGAGTEAFF. The full variable domain, rest sourced from reference TRBV7-9 and TRBJ1-1, is DTGVSQNPRHKITKRGQNVTFRCDPISEHNRLYWYRQTLGQGPEFLTYFQNEAQLEKSRLLSDRFSAERPKGSFSTLEIQRTEQGDSAMYLCASSPPKGAGTEAFFGQGTRLTVV.

V and J are TRBV27 and TRBJ2-3; D uncertain. V lost 4 bases and J 2 bases, leaving 16 bases between the germline ends. This CDR3 contains 16 residues. Germline V gene sequence: CDR1 MNHEY, CDR2 SMNVEV (reference sequence). The CDR3 here is CASSSYLEDNTDTQYF. DNA of the CDR3: TGTGCCAGCAGTTCATATCTCGAGGATAACACAGATACGCAGTATTTT.

The chain employs TRBV7-9 and TRBJ2-7; D perhaps matches TRBD1 (5 bases). Looked up from germline, CDR1 is SEHNR and CDR2 is FQNEAQ (reference sequence). This CDR3 is built from 17 residues. The V end was cut by 3 bases, the J end by 5 bases, with 23 bases between. CDR3 DNA sequence: TGTGCCAGCAGCTTCGGCAATGTAAGACAGTGGCCTAACGAGCAGTACTTC. Protein sequence: CASSFGNVRQWPNEQYF.

There are many counts of this clonotype. This chain connects TRBV20-1 to TRBJ2-3, with D perhaps TRBD1 or TRBD2 (5 bases each). Germline assignment: CDR1 DFQATT and CDR2 SNEGSKA (reference sequence). This CDR3 has 13 amino acids. CDR3 protein: CSLGPPNSDTQYF. CDR3 nucleotide sequence: TGCAGCCTGGGACCTCCCAATTCGGATACGCAGTATTTT.

The chain couples TRBV21-1 to TRBJ1-1. TRBV21-1 is annotated as a pseudogene. The CDR3 spans 14 residues. CDR3 nucleotide sequence: TGTGCCAGCAGCAAAGTGTTGTGGAACACTGAAGCTTTCTTT. Translating it yields CASSKVLWNTEAFF.